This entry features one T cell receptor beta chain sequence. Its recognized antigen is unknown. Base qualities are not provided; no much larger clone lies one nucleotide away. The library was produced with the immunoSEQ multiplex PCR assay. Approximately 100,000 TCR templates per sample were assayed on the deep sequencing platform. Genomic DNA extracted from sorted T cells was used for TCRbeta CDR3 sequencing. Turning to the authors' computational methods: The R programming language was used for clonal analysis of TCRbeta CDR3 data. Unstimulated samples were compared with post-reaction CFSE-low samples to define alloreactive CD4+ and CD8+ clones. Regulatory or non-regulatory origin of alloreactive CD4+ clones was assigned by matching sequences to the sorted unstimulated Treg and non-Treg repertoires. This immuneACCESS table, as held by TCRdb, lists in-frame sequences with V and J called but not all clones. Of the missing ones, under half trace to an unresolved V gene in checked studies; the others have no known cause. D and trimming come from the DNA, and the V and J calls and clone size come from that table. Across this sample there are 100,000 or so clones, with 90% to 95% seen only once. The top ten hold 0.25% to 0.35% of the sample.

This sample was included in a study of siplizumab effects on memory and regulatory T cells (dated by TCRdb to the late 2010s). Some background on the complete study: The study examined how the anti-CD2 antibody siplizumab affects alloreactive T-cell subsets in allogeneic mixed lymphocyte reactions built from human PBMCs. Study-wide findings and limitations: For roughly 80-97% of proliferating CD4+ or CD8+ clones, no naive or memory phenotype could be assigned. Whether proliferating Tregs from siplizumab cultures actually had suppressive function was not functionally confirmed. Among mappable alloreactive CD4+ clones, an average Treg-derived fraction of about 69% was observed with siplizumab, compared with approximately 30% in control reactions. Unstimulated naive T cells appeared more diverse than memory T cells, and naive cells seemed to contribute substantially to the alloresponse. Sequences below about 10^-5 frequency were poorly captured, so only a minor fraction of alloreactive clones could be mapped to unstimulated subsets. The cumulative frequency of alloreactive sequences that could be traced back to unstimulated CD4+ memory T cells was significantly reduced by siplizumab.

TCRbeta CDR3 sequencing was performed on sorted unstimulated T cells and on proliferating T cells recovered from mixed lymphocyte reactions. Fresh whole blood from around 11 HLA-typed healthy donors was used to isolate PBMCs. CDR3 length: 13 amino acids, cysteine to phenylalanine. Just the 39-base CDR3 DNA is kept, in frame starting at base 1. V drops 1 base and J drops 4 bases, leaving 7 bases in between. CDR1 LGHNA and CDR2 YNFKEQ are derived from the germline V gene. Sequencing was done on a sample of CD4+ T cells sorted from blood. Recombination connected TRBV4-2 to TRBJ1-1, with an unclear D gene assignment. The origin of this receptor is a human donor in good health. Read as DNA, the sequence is TGTGCCAGCAGCCAAGCGCGGTCCACTGAAGCTTTCTTT. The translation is CASSQARSTEAFF.